What follows describes a single T cell receptor beta chain. What it recognizes is unknown. For CDR3 and TCR beta VDJ profiling, genomic DNA was the template used. TCRdb used MiXCR to reprocess the reads, holding one entry per CDR3 protein. The sample shows 400,000 to 450,000 distinct CDR3 sequences, 55% to 70% of them seen only once. This entry comes from a study of CD8+CD57+ T cells in acquired aplastic anemia. Background on the study: Sorting CD4+ and CD8+ cells gave DNA averaging about 3.1 ug. General observations from the study: Significance was not reached for CD8+ Simpson's diversity between patients and controls.

This CDR3 is built from 12 residues. Germline V gene lookup returns CDR1 DFQATT and CDR2 SNEGSKA (reference sequence). The chain uses TRBV20-1 and TRBJ2-7; maybe TRBD1 (5 bases). The sequencing input was sorted CD4+, CD8+, or CD8+CD57+ T cells (not recorded which) from PBMCs. The receptor was isolated from a human donor in good health, serving as a control. The CDR3 loop reads CSANQGTVMEYF. CDR3 DNA: TGCAGCGCAAATCAGGGCACGGTGATGGAGTACTTC.